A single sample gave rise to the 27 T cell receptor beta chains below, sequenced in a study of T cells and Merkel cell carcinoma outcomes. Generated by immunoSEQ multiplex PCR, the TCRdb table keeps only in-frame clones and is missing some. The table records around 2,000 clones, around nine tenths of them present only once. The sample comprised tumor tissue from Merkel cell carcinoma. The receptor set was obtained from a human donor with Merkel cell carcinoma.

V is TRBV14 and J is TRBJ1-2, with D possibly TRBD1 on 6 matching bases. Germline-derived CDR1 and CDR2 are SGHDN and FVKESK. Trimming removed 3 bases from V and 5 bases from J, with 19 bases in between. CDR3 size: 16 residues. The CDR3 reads CASSHFRGPTTYGYTF. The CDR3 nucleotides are TGTGCCAGCAGCCACTTCAGGGGACCAACGACTTATGGCTACACCTTC.

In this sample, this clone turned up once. The CDR3 nucleotides read TGTGCCAGCAGCTTATTCGCGGCTTCCGGTACGGGGCAGTACTTC. Amino acids: CASSLFAASGTGQYF. The chain employs TRBV11-3 and TRBJ2-7; D is undetermined. V was shortened by 2 bases and J by 9 bases, with 20 bases between the two germline ends. CDR1 is SGHNT, CDR2 YENEEA, per germline. The CDR3 length is 15 residues.

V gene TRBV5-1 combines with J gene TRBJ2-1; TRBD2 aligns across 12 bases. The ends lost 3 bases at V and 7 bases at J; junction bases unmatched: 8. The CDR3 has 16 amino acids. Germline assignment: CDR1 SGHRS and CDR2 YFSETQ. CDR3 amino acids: CASSSMTSGSGNEQFF. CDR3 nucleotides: TGCGCCAGCAGCTCTATGACTAGCGGGAGTGGGAATGAGCAGTTCTTC.

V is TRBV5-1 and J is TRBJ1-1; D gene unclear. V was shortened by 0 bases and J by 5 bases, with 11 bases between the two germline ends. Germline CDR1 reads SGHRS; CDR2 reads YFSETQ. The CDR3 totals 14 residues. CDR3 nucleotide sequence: TGCGCCAGCAGCTTGGGCCGGGGATTGACTGAAGCTTTCTTT. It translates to CASSLGRGLTEAFF.

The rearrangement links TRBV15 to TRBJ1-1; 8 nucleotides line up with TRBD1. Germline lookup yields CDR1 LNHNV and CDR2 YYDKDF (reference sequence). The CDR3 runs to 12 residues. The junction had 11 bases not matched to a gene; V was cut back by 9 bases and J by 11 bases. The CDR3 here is CATSDETGEAFF. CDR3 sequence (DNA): TGTGCCACATCGGATGAGACAGGGGAGGCTTTCTTT.

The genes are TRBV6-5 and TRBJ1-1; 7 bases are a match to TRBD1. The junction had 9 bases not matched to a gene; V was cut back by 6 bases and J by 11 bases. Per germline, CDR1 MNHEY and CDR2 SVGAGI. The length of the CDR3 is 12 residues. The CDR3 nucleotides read TGTGCCAGCAGGTCGGGACAGACTGGGGCTTTCTTT. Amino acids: CASRSGQTGAFF.

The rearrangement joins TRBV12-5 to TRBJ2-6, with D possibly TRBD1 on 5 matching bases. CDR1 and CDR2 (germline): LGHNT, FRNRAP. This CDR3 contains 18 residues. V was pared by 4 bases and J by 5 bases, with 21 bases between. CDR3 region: CASGWSRAGQSRANVLTF. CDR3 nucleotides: TGTGCTAGTGGTTGGTCGCGTGCAGGACAAAGTCGGGCCAACGTCCTGACTTTC.

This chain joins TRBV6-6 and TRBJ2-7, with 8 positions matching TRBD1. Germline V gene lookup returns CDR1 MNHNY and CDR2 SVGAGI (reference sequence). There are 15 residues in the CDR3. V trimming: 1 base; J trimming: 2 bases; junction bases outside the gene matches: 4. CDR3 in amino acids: CASSYWGTGPYEQYF. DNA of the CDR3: TGTGCCAGCAGTTACTGGGGGACAGGCCCCTACGAGCAGTACTTC.

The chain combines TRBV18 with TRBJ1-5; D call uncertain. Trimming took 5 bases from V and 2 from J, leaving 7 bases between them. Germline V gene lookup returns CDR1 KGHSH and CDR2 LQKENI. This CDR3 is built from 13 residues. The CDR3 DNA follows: TGTGCCAGCTCATCCGACGGCAATCAGCCCCAGCATTTT. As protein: CASSSDGNQPQHF.

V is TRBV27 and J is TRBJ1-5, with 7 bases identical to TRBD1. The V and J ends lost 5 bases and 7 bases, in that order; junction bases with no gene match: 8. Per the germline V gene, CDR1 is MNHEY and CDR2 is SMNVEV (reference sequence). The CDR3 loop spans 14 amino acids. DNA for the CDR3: TGTGCCAGCAGTCCCCGACAGGGTGCACAGCCCCAGCATTTT. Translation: CASSPRQGAQPQHF.

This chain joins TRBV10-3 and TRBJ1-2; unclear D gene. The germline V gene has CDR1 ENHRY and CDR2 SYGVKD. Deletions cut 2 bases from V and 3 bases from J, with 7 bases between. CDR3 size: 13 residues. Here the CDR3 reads CAISEPAYYGYTF. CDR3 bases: TGTGCCATCAGTGAGCCAGCATACTATGGCTACACCTTC.

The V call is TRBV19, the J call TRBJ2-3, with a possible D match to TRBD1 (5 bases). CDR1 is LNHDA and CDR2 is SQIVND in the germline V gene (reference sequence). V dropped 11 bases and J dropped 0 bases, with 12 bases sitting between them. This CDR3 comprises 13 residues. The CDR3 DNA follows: TGTGCCGTTAAACCAGGGAGCACAGATACGCAGTATTTT. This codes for CAVKPGSTDTQYF. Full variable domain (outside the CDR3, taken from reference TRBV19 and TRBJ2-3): DGGITQSPKYLFRKEGQNVTLSCEQNLNHDAMYWYRQDPGQGLRLIYYSQIVNDFQKGDIAEGYSVSREKKESFPLTVTSAQKNPTAFYLCAVKPGSTDTQYFGPGTRLTVL.

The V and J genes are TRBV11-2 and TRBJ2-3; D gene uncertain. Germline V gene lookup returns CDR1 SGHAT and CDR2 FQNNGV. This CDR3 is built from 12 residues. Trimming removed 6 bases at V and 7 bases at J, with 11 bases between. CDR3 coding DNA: TGTGCCAGCAGACATCTGCTACATACGCAGTATTTT. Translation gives CASRHLLHTQYF.

CDR3 loop: CASSLRAPGQGARPHGYTF. DNA of the CDR3: TGTGCCAGCAGCTTAAGGGCGCCGGGACAGGGGGCGCGCCCCCATGGCTACACCTTC. This sequence joins TRBV7-3 and TRBJ1-2; 12 bases match TRBD1. The CDR3 runs 19 residues. Unmatched junction bases numbered 15, after V lost 1 base and J lost 6 bases. Germline V lookup: CDR1 SGHTA, CDR2 FQGTGA.

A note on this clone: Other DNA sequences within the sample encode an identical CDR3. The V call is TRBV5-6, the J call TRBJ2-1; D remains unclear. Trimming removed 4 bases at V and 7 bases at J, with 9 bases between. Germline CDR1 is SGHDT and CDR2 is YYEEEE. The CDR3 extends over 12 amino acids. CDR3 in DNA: TGTGCCAGCAGCGTGATCCTTAATGAGCAGTTCTTC. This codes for CASSVILNEQFF. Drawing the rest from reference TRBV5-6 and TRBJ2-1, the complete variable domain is DAGVTQSPTHLIKTRGQQVTLRCSPKSGHDTVSWYQQALGQGPQFIFQYYEEEERQRGNFPDRFSGHQFPNYSSELNVNALLLGDSALYLCASSVILNEQFFGPGTRLTVL.

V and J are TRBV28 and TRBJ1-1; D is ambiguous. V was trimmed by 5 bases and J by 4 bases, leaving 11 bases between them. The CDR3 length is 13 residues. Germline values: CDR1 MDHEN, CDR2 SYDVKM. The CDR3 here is CASSPWMGTEAFF. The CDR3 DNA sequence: TGTGCCAGCAGTCCGTGGATGGGCACTGAAGCTTTCTTT.

The CDR3 protein is CASSGINSPLHF. Written as DNA, the CDR3 is TGTGCCAGCAGTGGGATTAATTCACCCCTCCACTTT. V gene TRBV2 combines with J gene TRBJ1-6; D gene unclear. CDR1 is SNHLY, CDR2 FYNNEI, per germline. V lost 4 bases to trimming and J lost 6 bases, with 4 bases between them. CDR3 length equals 12 residues.

The CDR3 DNA sequence: TGTGCCAGCAGCCCCACCGGGACGGTTGGTGAGCAGTTCTTC. This translates into CASSPTGTVGEQFF. The V call is TRBV5-4, the J call TRBJ2-1, with D perhaps given as TRBD1 or TRBD2 (5 bases each). This CDR3 is built from 14 residues. From germline, CDR1 is SGHNT and CDR2 YYREEE (reference sequence). V was shortened by 4 bases and J by 9 bases, with 17 bases between the two germline ends. The variable domain in full, with the rest retrieved from reference TRBV5-4 and TRBJ2-1, is ETGVTQSPTHLIKTRGQQVTLRCSSQSGHNTVSWYQQALGQGPQFIFQYYREEENGRGNFPPRFSGLQFPNYSSELNVNALELDDSALYLCASSPTGTVGEQFFGPGTRLTVL.

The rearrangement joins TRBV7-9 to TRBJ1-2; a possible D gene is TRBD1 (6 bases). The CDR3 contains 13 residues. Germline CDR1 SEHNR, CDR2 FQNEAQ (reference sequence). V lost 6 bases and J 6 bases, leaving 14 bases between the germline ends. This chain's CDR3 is CASSAAGEDGYTF. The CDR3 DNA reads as TGTGCCAGCAGTGCGGCAGGGGAGGATGGCTACACCTTC.

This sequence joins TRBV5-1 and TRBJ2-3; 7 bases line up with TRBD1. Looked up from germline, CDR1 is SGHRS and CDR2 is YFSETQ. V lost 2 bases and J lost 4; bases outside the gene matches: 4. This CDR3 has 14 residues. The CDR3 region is CASSFQGGADTQYF. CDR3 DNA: TGCGCCAGCAGCTTCCAAGGGGGCGCAGATACGCAGTATTTT.

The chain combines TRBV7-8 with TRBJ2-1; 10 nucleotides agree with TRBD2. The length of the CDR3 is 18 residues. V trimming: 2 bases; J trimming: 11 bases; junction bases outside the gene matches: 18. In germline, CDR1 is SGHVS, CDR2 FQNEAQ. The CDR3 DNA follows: TGTGCCAGCAGCTTACCCGGAATAGCGGGAGGTCAACATTTTCAGCAGTTCTTC. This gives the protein CASSLPGIAGGQHFQQFF.

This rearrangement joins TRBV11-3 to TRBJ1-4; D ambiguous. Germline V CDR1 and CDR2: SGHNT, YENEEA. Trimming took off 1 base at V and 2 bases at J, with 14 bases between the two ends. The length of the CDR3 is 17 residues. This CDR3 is CASSLVRGSRTNEKLFF. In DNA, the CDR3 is TGTGCCAGCAGCTTAGTCCGGGGTAGTAGGACTAATGAAAAACTGTTTTTT.

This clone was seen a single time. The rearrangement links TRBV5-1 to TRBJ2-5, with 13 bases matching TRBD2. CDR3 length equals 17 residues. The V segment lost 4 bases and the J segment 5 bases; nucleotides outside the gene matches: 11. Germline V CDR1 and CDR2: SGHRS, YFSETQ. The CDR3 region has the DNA TGCGCCAGCAGCCCCTGGACTAGCGGGAGACGGCGGGAGACCCAGTACTTC. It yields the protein CASSPWTSGRRRETQYF.

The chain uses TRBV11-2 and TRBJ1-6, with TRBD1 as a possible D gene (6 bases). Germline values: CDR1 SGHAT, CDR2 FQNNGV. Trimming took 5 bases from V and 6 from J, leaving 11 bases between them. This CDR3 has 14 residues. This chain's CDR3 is CASSPDRVNSPLHF. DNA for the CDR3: TGTGCCAGCAGCCCGGACAGAGTTAATTCACCCCTCCACTTT.

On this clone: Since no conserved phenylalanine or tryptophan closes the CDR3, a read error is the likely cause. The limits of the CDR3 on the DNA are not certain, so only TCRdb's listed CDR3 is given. The CDR3 sequence: CASGGSTRAARLV. The chain uses TRBV12-5 and TRBJ2-6; TRBD2, the table's D call, lacks a check against the DNA. The CDR3 is 13 residues long, ends included. Germline V gene sequence: CDR1 LGHNT, CDR2 FRNRAP.

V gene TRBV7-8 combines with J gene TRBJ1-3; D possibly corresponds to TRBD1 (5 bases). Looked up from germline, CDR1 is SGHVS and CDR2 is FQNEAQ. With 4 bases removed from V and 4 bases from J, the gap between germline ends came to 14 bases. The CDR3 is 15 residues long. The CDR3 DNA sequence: TGTGCCAGCAGCTACGACGGGGCCGGAGGAAACACCATATATTTT. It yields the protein CASSYDGAGGNTIYF.

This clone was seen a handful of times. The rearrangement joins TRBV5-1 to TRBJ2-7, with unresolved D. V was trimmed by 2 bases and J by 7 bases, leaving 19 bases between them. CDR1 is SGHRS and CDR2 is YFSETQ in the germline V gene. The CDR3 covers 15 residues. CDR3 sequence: CASSFLSGPAREQYF. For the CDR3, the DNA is TGCGCCAGCAGCTTCTTATCCGGCCCCGCGCGGGAGCAGTACTTC.